This paragraph reports one T cell receptor (beta chain). The antigen is not known. This CDR3 has 17 amino acids. CDR1 and CDR2 from the germline V gene are SGDLS and YYNGEE. V lost 2 bases and J lost 5, with 20 bases in between. The sample comes from a study of cytomegalovirus exposure and HLA in healthy donors. In the study overall: The use of the same platform for the approximately 130 validation repertoires and the 650 to 850 first-cohort repertoires was reported by a later analysis.

While the first cohort had 650 to 850 subjects, the donors belonged to the separate validation cohort of over a hundred subjects. General study points: CMV antigen specificity was confirmed in vitro for a few CMV-associated chains.

The protocol was immunoSEQ multiplex PCR, while the TCRdb copy is restricted to in-frame clones and leaves out a portion. Of a few hundred thousand clones in the sample, roughly 88% were seen once. The receptor's source is a woman under 30 in good health and CMV-seronegative. V gene TRBV9 combines with J gene TRBJ2-1; D may be TRBD2 (7 bases). The sequencing input was PBMCs. The CDR3 here is CASSVGGGILRDNEQFF. In DNA, the CDR3 is TGTGCCAGCAGCGTGGGAGGGGGGATACTACGGGACAATGAGCAGTTCTTC.